This entry describes one T cell receptor (beta chain). Its antigen is not yet known. One base away there is no much larger clone; base qualities are not given. At the DNA level, this CDR3 is encoded by other sequences in the same sample as well. A distance of 11 bases separates the germline ends of V and J, which lose 0 bases and 2 bases respectively. CDR1 LGHNA and CDR2 YSLEER are derived from the germline V gene. The CDR3 covers 15 residues, taking in both the cysteine and the phenylalanine. Only CDR3 DNA is held: 45 bases, read in frame from base 1. The sample originates from a study of shared T cell receptors in the human thymus (dated by TCRdb to about 2021). Context from the whole study: The study investigated the way shared, self-reactive T-cell receptor alpha chains are produced in the human thymus.

The library came from the immunoSEQ multiplex PCR assay. As stored in TCRdb, this immuneACCESS dataset retains in-frame rearrangements with V and J assigned. A fraction of the clones does not appear; measured against another copy, unresolved V genes explain less than half of the discrepancy, and the remainder lacks a known reason. This sample is represented by approximately 580,000 clones; about four fifths of them were singletons. Less than 0.015% of the sample goes to the ten largest clones. These data were also filed under a second study, of human thymus T cells. The second paper states: The donors were immunologically healthy infants in Finland who had open corrective cardiac surgery for congenital heart defects. Thymus tissue was obtained as surgical resects removed during corrective cardiac surgery. V and J gene segment usage appeared biased in both thymic and peripheral blood repertoires. According to the related research, thymic TCR repertoires were highly overlapping among unrelated individuals. TCR alpha and beta repertoires from about eight infant thymus samples and a few related peripheral blood samples were characterized in the study. The infant donors were about 6 to 244 days old, and the cohort included several males and a couple of females. Thymocytes were mechanically released from the tissue and were stored as pellets of about 9-33 million cells at -70 degrees C. Genomic DNA was extracted from frozen cell pellets with a QIAsymphony instrument. The immunoSEQ multiplex PCR assay was used to amplify the TCRB and TCRAD loci from a standardized amount of quality-controlled genomic DNA. The amplicons covered the V(D)J region and were long enough to include the CDR3 and to identify the V and J genes. Through the commercial immunoSEQ service, the amplicons were sequenced on an Illumina platform. Corrections for primer bias and sequencing errors followed previously described methods, while TCRAD and TCRB definitions were based on the IMGT database. Analysis of the repertoires was done with immunoSEQ Analyzer 3.0 and VDJTools and included basic statistics, V/J segment usage, diversity estimates, rarefaction and pairwise overlap. Diversity was estimated using the Chao1, ChaoE, Efron-Thisted, Shannon and inverse Simpson indices, and was also estimated on datasets down-sampled to the size of the smallest sample. Repertoire overlap was assessed by strict matching of CDR3 nucleotide sequence, V gene and J gene, and clustering was done by Jaccard-based multidimensional scaling. Thymus samples yielded on average around 810,000 unique TCRB clonotypes, compared with 75,000 to 85,000 from blood samples.

This sequence was found in a boy under two years old with a congenital heart defect. Donor details come from another sample of the same person, matched by shared clones. Sequences were obtained from thymocytes. This receptor chain uses TRBV4-3 and TRBJ2-7; confidence is insufficient to name the D gene. The DNA sequence is TGCGCCAGCAGCCAAGATCGCCGAGGAACCTACGAGCAGTACTTC. It codes for CASSQDRRGTYEQYF.